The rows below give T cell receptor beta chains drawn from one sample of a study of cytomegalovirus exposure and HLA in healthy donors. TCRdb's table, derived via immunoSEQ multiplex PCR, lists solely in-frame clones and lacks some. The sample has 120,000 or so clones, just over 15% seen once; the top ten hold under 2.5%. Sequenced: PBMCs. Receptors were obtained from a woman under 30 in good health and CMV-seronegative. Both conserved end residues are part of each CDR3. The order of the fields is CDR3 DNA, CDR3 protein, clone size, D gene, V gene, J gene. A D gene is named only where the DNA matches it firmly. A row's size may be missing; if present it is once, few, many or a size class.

CDR3nt: TGCAGCGTTGCAGGTACCGGGGAGCTGTTTTTT
CDR3aa: CSVAGTGELFF
abundance: few
d_gene: -
v_gene: TRBV29-1
j_gene: TRBJ2-2

CDR3nt: TGTGCCAGCAGTATCGGGGGAACTGAAGCTTTCTTT
CDR3aa: CASSIGGTEAFF
abundance: few
d_gene: -
v_gene: TRBV6-5
j_gene: TRBJ1-1

CDR3nt: TGTGCCAGCAGCCCCTCAACTTGGACGGGGGCCGGGGAGCTGTTTTTT
CDR3aa: CASSPSTWTGAGELFF
abundance: -
d_gene: -
v_gene: TRBV7-3
j_gene: TRBJ2-2

CDR3nt: TGTGCCAGCAGTTTACTGGGCAGCTACTATGGCTACACCTTC
CDR3aa: CASSLLGSYYGYTF
abundance: few
d_gene: -
v_gene: TRBV28
j_gene: TRBJ1-2

CDR3nt: TGTGCCAGCAGCCAAGTAGGGGGTAGCACAGATACGCAGTATTTT
CDR3aa: CASSQVGGSTDTQYF
abundance: -
d_gene: -
v_gene: TRBV14
j_gene: TRBJ2-3

CDR3nt: TGCAGCGTTGAAGACGGGGAAGGGCTCACAGATACGCAGTATTTT
CDR3aa: CSVEDGEGLTDTQYF
abundance: -
d_gene: -
v_gene: TRBV29-1
j_gene: TRBJ2-3

CDR3nt: TGTGCCAGCAGCGTAGCAGGGTCCGCTGAGCAGTTCTTC
CDR3aa: CASSVAGSAEQFF
abundance: few
d_gene: -
v_gene: TRBV9
j_gene: TRBJ2-1

CDR3nt: TGTGCCATCAGTGAGTCGACAGGCCACTCTGGAAACACCATATATTTT
CDR3aa: CAISESTGHSGNTIYF
abundance: few
d_gene: -
v_gene: TRBV10-3
j_gene: TRBJ1-3

CDR3nt: TGTGCTACCGTCGTCGGGATCTTCGCAGAGGCCCAGTACTTC
CDR3aa: CATVVGIFAEAQYF
abundance: once
d_gene: -
v_gene: TRBV2
j_gene: TRBJ2-5

CDR3nt: TGTGCCAGCAGACCTAGCTCCTTCTTCGGGACCCAGTACTTC
CDR3aa: CASRPSSFFGTQYF
abundance: few
d_gene: -
v_gene: TRBV5-8
j_gene: TRBJ2-5

CDR3nt: TGCAGCGTTGGGCTGACGGGTCTCTCTGGAAACACCATATATTTT
CDR3aa: CSVGLTGLSGNTIYF
abundance: few
d_gene: -
v_gene: TRBV29-1
j_gene: TRBJ1-3

CDR3nt: TGTGCCAGCTCTCCACGGACCGGGGAGGCTGGGGCCAACGTCCTGACTTTC
CDR3aa: CASSPRTGEAGANVLTF
abundance: -
d_gene: -
v_gene: TRBV18
j_gene: TRBJ2-6

CDR3nt: TGTGCCAGCAGTGAACAGGGGCTGAGGACCGGGGAGCTGTTTTTT
CDR3aa: CASSEQGLRTGELFF
abundance: few
d_gene: -
v_gene: TRBV2
j_gene: TRBJ2-2

CDR3nt: TGTGCCAGCAGTTACTCGAGGCGAGGGTCCACTGAAGCTTTCTTT
CDR3aa: CASSYSRRGSTEAFF
abundance: -
d_gene: -
v_gene: TRBV6-7
j_gene: TRBJ1-1

CDR3nt: TGCAGCGTTGAGGAGGGCAGGGGGGACTACGAGCAGTACTTC
CDR3aa: CSVEEGRGDYEQYF
abundance: few
d_gene: -
v_gene: TRBV29-1
j_gene: TRBJ2-7

CDR3nt: TGTGCCAGCACCCAAGGGAGTTCGAACACCGGGGAGCTGTTTTTT
CDR3aa: CASTQGSSNTGELFF
abundance: -
d_gene: -
v_gene: TRBV2
j_gene: TRBJ2-2

CDR3nt: TGTGCCAGCAGTGAATATAGGGGGATCCCCTACAATGAGCAGTTCTTC
CDR3aa: CASSEYRGIPYNEQFF
abundance: -
d_gene: -
v_gene: TRBV25-1
j_gene: TRBJ2-1

CDR3nt: TGCAGCGTTGTCATACAGGGGTTCCGATTGTACGAGCAGTACTTC
CDR3aa: CSVVIQGFRLYEQYF
abundance: many
d_gene: TRBD1
v_gene: TRBV29-1
j_gene: TRBJ2-7

CDR3nt: TGCGCCAGCAGCTCGAGGCAGGGGGCCTATGGCTACACCTTC
CDR3aa: CASSSRQGAYGYTF
abundance: few
d_gene: TRBD1
v_gene: TRBV5-1
j_gene: TRBJ1-2

CDR3nt: TGCGCCAGCAGCCTTCAGGCGGGGTTGGACTATGGCTACACCTTC
CDR3aa: CASSLQAGLDYGYTF
abundance: -
d_gene: -
v_gene: TRBV4-1
j_gene: TRBJ1-2

CDR3nt: TGTGCCAGCAGCGGGGGGGGCATCGGGAATGAGCAGTTCTTC
CDR3aa: CASSGGGIGNEQFF
abundance: once
d_gene: -
v_gene: TRBV5-4
j_gene: TRBJ2-1

CDR3nt: TGTGCCAGCAGTTTATCCCCCCGGAGGCCCTCTCTCTATGGCTACACCTTC
CDR3aa: CASSLSPRRPSLYGYTF
abundance: -
d_gene: -
v_gene: TRBV27
j_gene: TRBJ1-2

CDR3nt: TGTGCCAGCAGCTTATCTAAGGGTGAGGCGGGTGAAAAACTGTTTTTT
CDR3aa: CASSLSKGEAGEKLFF
abundance: -
d_gene: -
v_gene: TRBV7-9
j_gene: TRBJ1-4

CDR3nt: TGCGCCAGCAGAATAGAGATCCGACTAGGCTACCGTGAAGAGCAGTACTTC
CDR3aa: CASRIEIRLGYREEQYF
abundance: few
d_gene: -
v_gene: TRBV10-1
j_gene: TRBJ2-7

CDR3nt: TGTGCCAGCAGTGAAGCCGGAAGTGAGGCTGAAGCTTTCTTT
CDR3aa: CASSEAGSEAEAFF
abundance: few
d_gene: -
v_gene: TRBV6-1
j_gene: TRBJ1-1

CDR3nt: TGTGCCAGCAGCGGAACGGGGTCGGGCGAGCAGTACTTC
CDR3aa: CASSGTGSGEQYF
abundance: -
d_gene: -
v_gene: TRBV7-9
j_gene: TRBJ2-7

CDR3nt: TGTGCCAGCAGTACTAGACAGGGTGCCCCCGCTGACGAGCAGTACTTC
CDR3aa: CASSTRQGAPADEQYF
abundance: -
d_gene: TRBD1
v_gene: TRBV27
j_gene: TRBJ2-7